These 23 T cell receptor beta chains were all obtained from the same sample, sequenced in a study of Graves' ophthalmopathy and Graves' hyperthyroidism. Amplification from RNA transcripts yielded the TCR beta CDR3 regions. The first-round RT-PCR employed HTBI primers together with the Qiagen OneStep RT-PCR kit. A multiplex PCR was then performed as the second round. TCRdb independently ran MiXCR on the multiplex PCR reads; one entry per CDR3 protein. In the table there are more than 300,000 distinct CDR3 sequences, 15% of which are singletons. The specimen was peripheral blood. These receptors were collected from a woman aged 18-30 years with stable Graves' hyperthyroidism.

This clonotype was observed many times. The chain carries TRBV6-1 and TRBJ1-2; TRBD1 aligns across 7 bases. This CDR3 comprises 13 residues. Germline V CDR1 and CDR2: MNHNS, SASEGT. Germline trimming cut 7 bases from V and 6 bases from J; bases unmatched to any gene: 8. The DNA for the CDR3 is TGTGCCAGCACTACGACAGGGATTAATGGCTACACCTTC. The encoded protein is CASTTTGINGYTF.

This clonotype was observed at least ten times. V and J are TRBV6-2 or TRBV6-3 and TRBJ1-6; D uncertain. Germline V gene data show CDR1 as MNHEY and CDR2 as SVGEGT. The V gene lost 2 bases and the J gene lost 2 bases, with 7 bases spanning the gap. CDR3 length: 15 amino acids. The CDR3 DNA reads TGTGCCAGCAGTTACGCCACCACCTATAATTCACCCCTCCACTTT. As protein: CASSYATTYNSPLHF.

This clonotype was counted ten times or more. This chain joins TRBV10-2 and TRBJ1-5; D is possibly TRBD1 (5 bases). Per germline, CDR1 WSHSY and CDR2 SAAADI. The CDR3 spans 15 residues. V was clipped by 2 bases and J by 5 bases, with 13 bases between them. The CDR3 DNA sequence: TGCGCCAGCAGTGAGGGGCAGGGAAGCTATCAGCCCCAGCATTTT. Protein product: CASSEGQGSYQPQHF.

Comments on this clonotype: A much larger clone lies a single base off, so this may be a read error. This rearrangement joins TRBV10-3 to TRBJ2-6, with a weak D call TRBD1 (5 bases). Germline V gene sequence: CDR1 ENHRY, CDR2 SYGVKD. The CDR3 consists of 16 residues. The CDR3 region has the DNA TGTGCCATCAGTAAGTCGGAAGGGGCTGGGGCCAACGTCCTGACTTTC. This sequence encodes CAISKSEGAGANVLTF.

This clonotype was recorded many times. The genes are TRBV29-1 and TRBJ1-2; TRBD1 matches 7 bases. This CDR3 comprises 14 residues. With 0 bases clipped from V and 4 bases from J, the junction kept 5 bases outside the gene matches. Germline CDR1 and CDR2: SQVTM and ANQGSEA. The CDR3 region is CSVEEGGGSYGYTF. Written as DNA, the CDR3 is TGCAGCGTTGAAGAGGGAGGGGGCAGCTATGGCTACACCTTC.

The chain joins TRBV3-1 to TRBJ2-5; no definite D call. CDR1 and CDR2 from the germline V gene are LGHDT and YNNKEL (reference sequence). V was cut by 4 bases and J by 1 base, with 16 bases left in between. The CDR3 is 16 residues long. The CDR3 is CASSRNPLGIQETQYF. CDR3 DNA sequence: TGTGCCAGCAGCCGAAATCCCCTAGGGATCCAAGAGACCCAGTACTTC.

This clonotype was recorded once. Because the CDR3 is missing its conserved closing phenylalanine or tryptophan, this is likely a read error. V usage is TRBV12-3 or TRBV12-4 and J usage is TRBJ1-1; possibly TRBD1 for D (5 bases). The CDR3 runs to 13 residues. V was clipped by 7 bases and J by 11 bases, with 20 bases between them. The CDR3 reads CASNTGTQEDAFL. The CDR3 nucleotides are TGTGCCAGCAACACCGGGACTCAAGAGGACGCTTTCTTG.

As concerns this clonotype: At one end, the junction sequence differs from germline, possibly due to a read error. J is TRBJ1-6 and V is TRBV2; no definite D call. Germline lookup yields CDR1 SNHLY and CDR2 FYNNEI. The CDR3 loop spans 14 amino acids. The CDR3 nucleotides read TGTGCCAGCACCGCGTGGACTGCCAATTCACCTCTCCACTTT. Amino acids: CASTAWTANSPLHF.

This clonotype appeared a few times. V and J are TRBV24-1 and TRBJ2-3; D is unresolved. Trimming took 5 bases from V and 0 from J, leaving 8 bases between them. The CDR3 is made up of 14 amino acids. Germline V lookup: CDR1 KGHDR, CDR2 SFDVKD. The CDR3 nucleotides are TGTGCCACCAGTGCCGTAGCCAGCACAGATACGCAGTATTTT. This translates into CATSAVASTDTQYF.

This rearrangement joins TRBV3-1 to TRBJ2-7; 11 positions agree with TRBD1. With 4 bases clipped from V and 7 bases from J, the junction kept 6 bases outside the gene matches. Germline loops: CDR1 LGHDT, CDR2 YNNKEL (reference sequence). The CDR3 runs 14 residues. The chain's CDR3 is CASSPRDRGWEQYF. The CDR3 DNA follows: TGTGCCAGCAGCCCCCGGGACAGGGGGTGGGAGCAGTACTTC.

This clonotype was observed at least ten times. This chain joins TRBV7-6 and TRBJ2-7; 9 nucleotides line up with TRBD1. The CDR3 sequence is 16 residues long. V lost 2 bases, J lost 6 bases, and 11 bases stayed unmatched. Germline V gene lookup returns CDR1 SGHVS and CDR2 FNYEAQ. CDR3 DNA sequence: TGTGCCAGCAGCTTAACCTTCCGGGACAGGGCAAGCGAGCAGTACTTC. This sequence encodes CASSLTFRDRASEQYF.

This clonotype was found many times. The chain joins TRBV6-2 or TRBV6-3 to TRBJ1-1; D is perhaps TRBD1 (6 bases). V lost 6 bases, J lost 1 base, and 12 bases lay in between. Germline CDR1 reads MNHEY; CDR2 reads SVGEGT. The CDR3 runs 14 residues. This chain's CDR3 is CASRKQGWNTEAFF. CDR3 sequence (DNA): TGTGCCAGCAGGAAACAGGGATGGAACACTGAAGCTTTCTTT.

This clonotype has a count of ten or more. The chain is built from TRBV10-3 and TRBJ1-1; D unresolved. The CDR3 consists of 14 residues. Trimming stripped 0 bases from V and 8 bases from J, with 13 bases between. Germline lookup yields CDR1 ENHRY and CDR2 SYGVKD. CDR3 amino acids: CAISESGPTLEAFF. The CDR3 DNA is TGTGCCATCAGTGAGTCAGGCCCAACACTGGAAGCTTTCTTT.

This clonotype was seen many times. The rearrangement uses TRBV28 and TRBJ1-2; TRBD1 matches 9 bases. Germline assignment: CDR1 MDHEN and CDR2 SYDVKM. Trimming took 5 bases from V and 10 from J; bases not matched to a gene: 14. This CDR3 is built from 15 residues. The CDR3 nucleotides read TGTGCCAGCAGTGCGCCCGGGACAGGGTCATTCGACTACACCTTC. It is translated as CASSAPGTGSFDYTF.

A single count supports this clonotype. This chain connects TRBV29-1 to TRBJ2-5, with a weak D call TRBD2 (5 bases). V was trimmed by 7 bases and J by 2 bases, leaving 20 bases between them. The CDR3 spans 15 residues. Germline assignment: CDR1 SQVTM and CDR2 ANQGSEA. CDR3 protein: CSARESFNPQETQYF. CDR3 bases: TGCAGCGCGAGGGAGTCATTTAACCCACAAGAGACCCAGTACTTC.

There are many counts of this clonotype. The rearrangement uses TRBV5-1 and TRBJ1-1; D is perhaps TRBD1 (6 bases). In germline, CDR1 is SGHRS, CDR2 YFSETQ. The CDR3 runs to 15 residues. V lost 7 bases and J 3 bases, leaving 19 bases between the germline ends. CDR3 sequence reads: CASGVGTLRDTEAFF. For the CDR3, the DNA is TGCGCCAGCGGGGTCGGGACACTGAGGGACACTGAAGCTTTCTTT.

This clonotype is medium-sized (0.01 to 0.1%) by share. This chain connects TRBV12-3 or TRBV12-4 to TRBJ1-2; D is unresolved. Trimming stripped 1 base from V and 1 base from J, with 7 bases between. The CDR3 has 14 residues. The CDR3 reads CASSLVQFNYGYTF. The CDR3, as DNA: TGTGCCAGCAGTTTAGTCCAGTTTAACTATGGCTACACCTTC.

This clonotype was observed at least ten times. The chain is built from TRBV6-1 and TRBJ2-6; tentatively, D is TRBD2 (6 bases). The germline V gene has CDR1 MNHNS and CDR2 SASEGT. The CDR3 has 15 residues. V was pared by 3 bases and J by 4 bases, with 10 bases between. The CDR3 reads CASSDGGSGANVLTF. The CDR3 DNA sequence: TGTGCCAGCAGTGACGGGGGTTCCGGGGCCAACGTCCTGACTTTC.

The chain recombines TRBV10-2 with TRBJ2-7; D remains ambiguous. Germline V gives CDR1 WSHSY, CDR2 SAAADI. The CDR3 contains 13 residues. Trimming took off 4 bases at V and 6 bases at J, with 13 bases between the two ends. The CDR3 spells CASSGFGISEQYF. The CDR3 region has the DNA TGCGCCAGCAGTGGGTTTGGGATCTCCGAGCAGTACTTC.

This clonotype was counted many times. The V and J genes are TRBV29-1 and TRBJ1-2; 9 bases align to TRBD1. CDR1 and CDR2 (germline): SQVTM, ANQGSEA. CDR3 length equals 13 residues. V was clipped by 5 bases and J by 2 bases; unmatched bases: 3. CDR3: CSVLGTGNYGYTF. The CDR3 DNA is TGCAGCGTTCTCGGGACAGGGAACTATGGCTACACCTTC.

This clonotype was counted a single time. CDR3 bases: TGTGCCAGCAGTGAAGTTAGTACCTGGGACGTAAATATGAACACTGAAGCTTTCTTT. This sequence encodes CASSEVSTWDVNMNTEAFF. The genes are TRBV6-1 and TRBJ1-1; a weak D match, TRBD1 (5 bases). From germline, CDR1 is MNHNS and CDR2 SASEGT. The CDR3 is 19 residues long. V dropped 1 base and J dropped 0 bases, with 21 bases sitting between them.

This clonotype has ten or more counts. The gene calls are TRBV6-1 and TRBJ1-5; TRBD1 might be the D (5 bases). Trimming pared 2 bases from V and 7 bases from J, leaving 15 bases between. CDR1 and CDR2 (germline): MNHNS, SASEGT. The CDR3 runs 15 residues. The CDR3 region is CASSENPGEGQPQHF. CDR3 DNA sequence: TGTGCCAGCAGTGAAAACCCCGGGGAGGGGCAGCCCCAGCATTTT.

The chain carries TRBV12-3 or TRBV12-4 and TRBJ2-5; D gene uncertain. V lost 3 bases and J 1 base, leaving 9 bases between the germline ends. CDR3 length equals 14 residues. For the CDR3, the DNA is TGTGCCAGCAGTTTCGGTATAAGCCAAGAGACCCAGTACTTC. Protein sequence: CASSFGISQETQYF.